Below, one T cell receptor (beta chain) is given with its context. Its antigen is unidentified. CD8 cells classed as naive were CD45RO-negative and positively selected for CCR7, excluding terminally differentiated effector memory CD45RA+ cells. The data stem from a study of shared clonotypes between healthy human individuals. Study-wide background: A couple of female and a few male donors aged 18 to 49 were enrolled.

Whole-study results and caveats: Several donors had about 5% of their naive CD4 clonotypes in common. In general, naive subsets displayed greater estimated richness than memory subsets did.

V lost 3 bases and J 2 bases, leaving 16 bases between the germline ends. The CDR3 has 16 amino acids. In germline, CDR1 is MGHRA, CDR2 YSYEKL. Original data processing: ImmunoSEQ output lacked quality scores and full-length reads, limiting matched filtering. Clones were sequenced by immunoSEQ multiplex PCR, and TCRdb holds only the in-frame ones, with some missing. V and J calls and clone size follow that table, whereas D and trimming were derived from the DNA. The table records nearly 600,000 clones, nearly 97% of them present only once. The chain joins TRBV4-1 to TRBJ2-5, with D tentatively TRBD2 (5 bases). Sequencing was performed on naive CD8+ T cells sorted from blood. The clonotype was recovered from a woman in her twenties or thirties in good health. As DNA, the CDR3 is TGCGCCAGCAGCCAGACTTCCGGGAACCGTCAAGAGACCCAGTACTTC. Amino acid sequence: CASSQTSGNRQETQYF.